This T cell receptor beta chain was sequenced during a study of T cell changes during pregnancy in multiple sclerosis. Sample share makes this clone large. Libraries were prepared by immunoSEQ multiplex PCR; TCRdb keeps only in-frame clonotypes and omits some of them. This table has fewer than 60,000 clones, 91% appearing once. J was trimmed by 6 bases and V by 2 bases; bases with no gene match: 5. From germline, CDR1 is MDHEN and CDR2 SYDVKM. This CDR3 has 15 residues. The genes are TRBV28 and TRBJ1-5, with 9 bases that match TRBD1. This receptor was taken from a female donor with multiple sclerosis, enrolled in a pregnancy study. The sequenced sample was CD8+ T cells from peripheral blood mononuclear cells, obtained after pregnancy. In DNA form, the CDR3 reads TGTGCCAGCAGTTTAGGGGACAGGGTAATTCAGCCCCAGCATTTT. Amino acids: CASSLGDRVIQPQHF. Looking up the rest from reference TRBV28 and TRBJ1-5 gives the full variable domain: DVKVTQSSRYLVKRTGEKVFLECVQDMDHENMFWYRQDPGLGLRLIYFSYDVKMKEKGDIPEGYSVSREKKERFSLILESASTNQTSMYLCASSLGDRVIQPQHFGDGTRLSIL.